The next 26 T cell receptor beta chains were all read from a single sample in a study of T cells in Graves' hyperthyroidism and ophthalmopathy. The CDR3 regions of TCR beta were amplified from RNA transcripts. HTBI primers were the set used in a first-round RT-PCR of the TCR CDR3. TCRdb processed the multiplex PCR reads anew with MiXCR; each CDR3 protein has one entry. Seen here are roughly 500,000 distinct CDR3 sequences, around 45% observed once, and the top ten hold under 20%. The sequenced material came from peripheral blood or thyroid tissue (not recorded which). These receptors originate from an adult woman with Graves' disease, either hyperthyroidism or ophthalmopathy (not recorded which).

The sample holds a few counts of this clonotype. This rearrangement joins TRBV7-2 to TRBJ1-2; TRBD1 is a possible D gene (6 bases). Germline CDR1 reads SGHTA; CDR2 reads FQGNSA. With 6 bases removed from V and 12 bases from J, the gap between germline ends came to 17 bases. This CDR3 is built from 12 residues. The chain's CDR3 is CASRRQVSGNTF. DNA of the CDR3: TGTGCCAGCAGACGACAGGTCTCTGGAAACACCTTC. Variable domain in full (rest from reference TRBV7-2 and TRBJ1-2): GAGVSQSPSNKVTEKGKDVELRCDPISGHTALYWYRQSLGQGLEFLIYFQGNSAPDKSGLPSDRFSAERTGGSVSTLTIQRTQQEDSAVYLCASRRQVSGNTFGSGTRLTVV.

The chain employs TRBV7-3 and TRBJ1-4, with 8 bases fitting TRBD1. Germline V lookup: CDR1 SGHTA, CDR2 FQGTGA. The CDR3 is made up of 14 amino acids. The J segment lost 8 bases and the V segment lost 4 bases, leaving 6 bases of the junction unmatched. The CDR3 DNA reads as TGTGCCAGCAGCTCCCCCAGGGGGCGGGAAAAACTGTTTTTT. Residues: CASSSPRGREKLFF.

The chain links TRBV5-4 to TRBJ2-7, with TRBD1 identical over 10 bases. With V trimmed by 5 bases and J by 4 bases, 6 bases remained unmatched. The germline gives CDR1 SGHNT, CDR2 YYREEE (reference sequence). The CDR3 extends over 14 amino acids. The CDR3 DNA follows: TGTGCCAGCAGGACAGGGGGCAGGAGGTACGAGCAGTACTTC. Its protein product is CASRTGGRRYEQYF.

This chain joins TRBV15 and TRBJ2-2; D gene unclear. V lost 3 bases and J lost 4, with 12 bases in between. This CDR3 has 15 amino acids. Per the germline V gene, CDR1 is LNHNV and CDR2 is YYDKDF (reference sequence). The CDR3 region has the DNA TGTGCCACCAGCAGCCCGGAGTACGGCACCGGGGAGCTGTTTTTT. Translation: CATSSPEYGTGELFF.

The chain links TRBV29-1 to TRBJ1-1, with 7 bases matching TRBD1. This CDR3 is built from 12 residues. CDR1 and CDR2 (germline): SQVTM, ANQGSEA. J gave up 5 bases and V 3 bases, and 3 bases lay outside the gene matches. Here the CDR3 reads CSVDRGMTEAFF. CDR3 sequence (DNA): TGCAGCGTTGACAGGGGGATGACTGAAGCTTTCTTT.

The CDR3 sequence is CAISIEQGARTQHF. The CDR3 bases are TGTGCCATCAGTATAGAGCAGGGGGCGAGGACCCAGCATTTT. The chain carries TRBV10-3 and TRBJ1-5; TRBD1 matches 8 bases. Germline assignment: CDR1 ENHRY and CDR2 SYGVKD. The CDR3 has 14 amino acids. After removal of 5 bases from V and 11 bases from J, the junction contained 11 bases not matched to a gene.

Ten or more counts support this clonotype. V is TRBV19 and J is TRBJ2-7; D gene ambiguous. There are 14 residues in the CDR3. The germline CDR1 and CDR2 sequences are LNHDA and SQIVND (reference sequence). V lost 2 bases to trimming and J lost 0 bases, with 8 bases between them. The CDR3 DNA reads as TGTGCCAGTAGTATAAGTAGGTTCTCCTACGAGCAGTACTTC. Its protein product is CASSISRFSYEQYF.

A word on this clonotype: The DNA is omitted, as the CDR3 cannot be located on it reliably, and the CDR3 follows TCRdb's listing. J is TRBJ2-2 and V is TRBV12-3 or TRBV12-4. Inclusive of both ends, the CDR3 amounts to 11 amino acids. The CDR3 protein is CASILAGELFF.

This clonotype was counted at least ten times. This chain uses TRBV11-3 with TRBJ2-7; TRBD2 agrees at 9 bases. The ends lost 5 bases at V and 6 bases at J; junction bases unmatched: 8. The germline V gene encodes CDR1 SGHNT and CDR2 YENEEA. This CDR3 has 14 residues. CDR3 nucleotide sequence: TGTGCCAGCAGCCAGGGACTAGCTGGTTCCGAGCAGTACTTC. This translates into CASSQGLAGSEQYF.

This clonotype showed up just once. J is TRBJ2-2 and V is TRBV7-2; no clear D gene. V was cut by 0 bases and J by 4 bases, with 9 bases left in between. The CDR3 covers 15 residues. Germline V gives CDR1 SGHTA, CDR2 FQGNSA. CDR3 sequence reads: CASSLARVRTGELFF. CDR3 nucleotides: TGTGCCAGCAGCTTAGCCCGGGTCCGCACCGGGGAGCTGTTTTTT.

This clonotype was seen repeatedly, ten times or more. The chain recombines TRBV4-1 with TRBJ1-6; tentatively, D is TRBD1 (6 bases). The CDR3 consists of 14 residues. Per the germline V gene, CDR1 is MGHRA and CDR2 is YSYEKL. The V end lost 6 bases, the J end lost 8 bases, and 14 bases lay between the germline ends. CDR3 protein: CASRSPGTHSPLHF. The DNA of the CDR3 is TGCGCCAGCAGGTCGCCCGGGACACATTCACCCCTCCACTTT.

This chain uses TRBV2 with TRBJ1-5; TRBD1 aligns across 7 bases. CDR3 length: 16 residues. Germline-derived CDR1 and CDR2 are SNHLY and FYNNEI. With 5 bases clipped from V and 4 bases from J, the junction kept 11 bases outside the gene matches. The CDR3 is CASSFTSGTDNQPQHF. Written as DNA, the CDR3 is TGTGCCAGCAGTTTTACTAGCGGGACAGATAATCAGCCCCAGCATTTT.

This clonotype was observed many times. The chain employs TRBV9 and TRBJ1-2; D gene ambiguous. Per the germline V gene, CDR1 is SGDLS and CDR2 is YYNGEE. The length of the CDR3 is 12 residues. Trimming took off 0 bases at V and 4 bases at J, with 4 bases between the two ends. The DNA of the CDR3 is TGTGCCAGCAGCGTAGGGGGCTATGGCTACACCTTC. Translating gives CASSVGGYGYTF.

At least ten counts were recorded for this clonotype. The V call is TRBV7-9, the J call TRBJ2-2; perhaps TRBD1 as D (6 bases). Germline CDR1 and CDR2: SEHNR and FQNEAQ (reference sequence). This CDR3 is 14 amino acids long. Deletions cut 3 bases from V and 7 bases from J, with 12 bases between. The CDR3 spells CASSFTGPGGELFF. CDR3 nucleotides: TGTGCCAGCAGCTTTACAGGGCCGGGCGGGGAGCTGTTTTTT.

Of note for this clonotype: A single base separates this from a much larger clone, so it may be a read error. The rearrangement joins TRBV27 to TRBJ1-4; no definite D call. Per germline, CDR1 MNHEY and CDR2 SMNVEV (reference sequence). The CDR3 runs to 17 residues. Trimming took 6 bases from V and 5 from J, leaving 22 bases between them. The CDR3 loop is CASRLQLAAQMNEKLFF. DNA of the CDR3: TGTGCCAGCAGATTACAACTTGCTGCACAGATGAATGAAAAACTGTTTTTT.

The chain carries TRBV29-1 and TRBJ2-2; the D gene is possibly TRBD2 (5 bases). Germline V CDR1 and CDR2: SQVTM, ANQGSEA. The CDR3 is 13 amino acids. The DNA for the CDR3 is TGCAGGCCGGACTCATCGAACACCGGGGAGCTGTTTTTT. Translation: CRPDSSNTGELFF.

This clonotype was found many times. The rearrangement links TRBV4-1 to TRBJ2-7; 7 positions match TRBD2. From germline, CDR1 is MGHRA and CDR2 YSYEKL. The junction had 8 bases not matched to a gene; V was cut back by 2 bases and J by 4 bases. The CDR3 sequence is 15 residues long. DNA for the CDR3: TGCGCCAGCAGCCAACACACTAGCGTGGTATACGAGCAGTACTTC. It codes for CASSQHTSVVYEQYF.

The chain joins TRBV29-1 to TRBJ1-1, with D perhaps matching TRBD1 (6 bases). The CDR3 extends over 14 amino acids. From germline, CDR1 is SQVTM and CDR2 ANQGSEA. The V and J ends lost 4 bases and 1 base respectively, with 13 bases between them. CDR3 in amino acids: CSVGGRGRNTEAFF. As DNA, the CDR3 is TGCAGCGTTGGGGGGCGGGGGAGGAACACTGAAGCTTTCTTT.

The rearrangement links TRBV19 to TRBJ1-6; 8 bases match TRBD1. V lost 5 bases and J lost 5; bases outside the gene matches: 5. The CDR3 totals 15 residues. Per germline, CDR1 LNHDA and CDR2 SQIVND (reference sequence). The CDR3: CASSEQGVNNSPLHF. DNA for the CDR3: TGTGCCAGTAGTGAACAGGGGGTCAATAATTCACCCCTCCACTTT.

The chain couples TRBV7-2 to TRBJ2-6, with 12 bases aligning to TRBD2. The CDR3 extends over 20 amino acids. CDR1 and CDR2 from the germline V gene are SGHTA and FQGNSA. V gave up 4 bases and J gave up 0 bases; unmatched junction bases: 10. The CDR3 loop is CASSWTSGTPGDSGANVLTF. The CDR3 DNA follows: TGTGCCAGCAGCTGGACTAGCGGGACACCAGGTGACTCTGGGGCCAACGTCCTGACTTTC.

This clonotype was picked up a small number of times. Here the CDR3 DNA reads TGTGCCAGCAGTTTCTCCGGGGTGTACTATGGCTACACCTTC. Its translation: CASSFSGVYYGYTF. V usage is TRBV28 and J usage is TRBJ1-2; D remains unclear. Germline loops: CDR1 MDHEN, CDR2 SYDVKM. CDR3 length: 14 amino acids. Trimming took 3 bases from V and 3 from J, leaving 11 bases between them.

The sample holds a few counts of this clonotype. This chain uses TRBV29-1 with TRBJ1-3; 7 bases fit TRBD1. V lost 6 bases and J lost 0; bases outside the gene matches: 5. Germline lookup yields CDR1 SQVTM and CDR2 ANQGSEA. The CDR3 is made up of 14 amino acids. CDR3 residues: CSVVQGSSGNTIYF. The CDR3 DNA is TGCAGCGTAGTACAGGGGAGCTCTGGAAACACCATATATTTT.

This chain connects TRBV7-6 to TRBJ1-5, with D maybe TRBD1 (6 bases). CDR1 is SGHVS, CDR2 FNYEAQ, per germline. The length of the CDR3 is 16 residues. With 6 bases removed from V and 0 bases from J, the gap between germline ends came to 15 bases. The CDR3 loop is CASSSQGPYSNQPQHF. For the CDR3, the DNA is TGTGCCAGCAGTTCACAGGGACCTTATAGCAATCAGCCCCAGCATTTT.

V usage is TRBV2 and J usage is TRBJ2-7; D gene ambiguous. The germline gives CDR1 SNHLY, CDR2 FYNNEI. Trimming stripped 4 bases from V and 7 bases from J, with 8 bases between. CDR3 size: 11 residues. Here the CDR3 reads CASSVAGEQYF. CDR3 nucleotide sequence: TGTGCCAGCAGTGTGGCCGGGGAGCAGTACTTC.

The gene calls are TRBV12-3 or TRBV12-4 and TRBJ1-2; D unresolved. V was clipped by 5 bases and J by 3 bases, with 13 bases between them. This CDR3 spans 14 amino acids. CDR3 nucleotides: TGTGCCAGCAGTCCTGTTGGCACTGACTATGGCTACACCTTC. The encoded protein is CASSPVGTDYGYTF.

At least ten counts were recorded for this clonotype. The V call is TRBV20-1, the J call TRBJ1-5; a possible D gene is TRBD1 (6 bases). Looked up from germline, CDR1 is DFQATT and CDR2 is SNEGSKA (reference sequence). The CDR3 contains 13 residues. Written as DNA, the CDR3 is TGCAGCCAGTTAGCGGGGGCAAGTCAGCCCCAGCATTTT. Protein sequence: CSQLAGASQPQHF.